These 28 T cell receptor beta chains were sequenced from one sample in a study of T-cell memory formation after mild COVID-19. Using its own MiXCR run on the 5' RACE reads, TCRdb lists one record per CDR3 protein. The table has about 350,000 distinct CDR3 sequences, 25% to 30% seen once. The source material was PBMCs or a T cell subset sorted from them (not recorded which). These receptors were obtained from an adult woman who had mild COVID-19 (a few samples of this study predate the infection). Cell type and time point are not known.

Details on this clonotype: At one of its ends the junction is not consistent with the germline gene, which may arise from a read error. The chain uses TRBV4-1 and TRBJ2-1; the D is unclear. This CDR3 comprises 13 residues. CDR1 and CDR2 from the germline V gene are MGHRA and YSYEKL. CDR3 region: CASNQGIDNEQFF. The CDR3 bases are TGCGCCAGCAACCAAGGGATCGACAATGAGCAGTTCTTC.

The rearrangement uses TRBV20-1 and TRBJ2-7; maybe TRBD2 (6 bases). V was pared by 5 bases and J by 4 bases, with 15 bases between. This CDR3 is 13 amino acids long. Germline V gene data show CDR1 as DFQATT and CDR2 as SNEGSKA (reference sequence). For the CDR3, the DNA is TGCAGTGCTCCATACCGGGAGTCGTACGAGCAGTACTTC. This codes for CSAPYRESYEQYF.

The J gene is TRBJ2-3, the V gene TRBV4-1; 8 nucleotides agree with TRBD2. The CDR3 runs to 16 residues. V lost 1 base, J lost 4 bases, and 7 bases stayed unmatched. Germline V gives CDR1 MGHRA, CDR2 YSYEKL. CDR3 loop: CASSQGTSTGADTQYF. The CDR3 coding sequence is TGCGCCAGCAGCCAAGGGACTAGCACAGGCGCAGATACGCAGTATTTT.

This clonotype was seen more than once but under ten times. The V call is TRBV7-6, the J call TRBJ2-1, with D possibly matching TRBD2 (6 bases). The CDR3 runs to 13 residues. Germline lookup yields CDR1 SGHVS and CDR2 FNYEAQ. V gave up 4 bases and J gave up 9 bases, with 13 bases separating them. The CDR3 DNA sequence: TGTGCCAGCAGCTCTCGGCGGGACGGTGAGCAGTTCTTC. Its protein product is CASSSRRDGEQFF.

The sample holds a few counts of this clonotype. The chain links TRBV12-3 or TRBV12-4 to TRBJ2-7; 7 bases map to TRBD1. The CDR3 contains 14 residues. The V segment lost 6 bases and the J segment 5 bases; nucleotides outside the gene matches: 10. This CDR3 reads CASRQEGARDEQYF. The CDR3 DNA reads as TGTGCCAGCAGGCAAGAGGGGGCAAGGGACGAGCAGTACTTC.

The chain recombines TRBV11-2 with TRBJ2-1; D is uncertain. The CDR3 length is 16 residues. Germline loops: CDR1 SGHAT, CDR2 FQNNGV. Between the trimmed V and J ends, which lost 5 bases and 6 bases, there was a span of 20 bases. The CDR3 region is CASSPLGVLRRNEQFF. DNA for the CDR3: TGTGCCAGCAGCCCATTGGGCGTCTTGAGACGCAATGAGCAGTTCTTC.

The chain is built from TRBV27 and TRBJ2-1, with 10 nucleotides matching TRBD2. The CDR3 is 19 amino acids. Trimming took 4 bases from V and 12 from J; bases not matched to a gene: 24. Germline assignment: CDR1 MNHEY and CDR2 SMNVEV (reference sequence). CDR3 DNA: TGTGCCAGCAGTTCCACTACCCCGAAGCTAGCGGGAGCAAGCCGCAGGCAGTTCTTC. Translated, it gives CASSSTTPKLAGASRRQFF.

This clonotype was found a few times. V usage is TRBV4-1 and J usage is TRBJ2-5, with D perhaps TRBD2 (5 bases). Germline CDR1 reads MGHRA; CDR2 reads YSYEKL. The CDR3 length is 16 residues. Trimming took 0 bases from V and 7 from J, leaving 18 bases between them. Here the CDR3 DNA reads TGCGCCAGCAGCCAAGATCATGGCGGGCCTCAACGGACCCAGTACTTC. This codes for CASSQDHGGPQRTQYF.

The chain employs TRBV20-1 and TRBJ1-2; maybe TRBD1 (5 bases). Between the trimmed V and J ends, which lost 0 bases and 3 bases, there was a span of 5 bases. From germline, CDR1 is DFQATT and CDR2 SNEGSKA (reference sequence). CDR3 size: 12 residues. The chain's CDR3 is CSAREGDYGYTF. CDR3 in DNA: TGCAGTGCTAGAGAGGGGGACTATGGCTACACCTTC.

The chain carries TRBV5-1 and TRBJ1-1, with D possibly being TRBD1 (6 bases). Germline V gene lookup returns CDR1 SGHRS and CDR2 YFSETQ. CDR3 length equals 15 residues. Trimming took 3 bases from V and 1 from J, leaving 13 bases between them. The CDR3 nucleotides read TGCGCCAGCAGCTCTACCGGGACACAGAACACTGAAGCTTTCTTT. This translates into CASSSTGTQNTEAFF.

The chain uses TRBV12-3 or TRBV12-4 and TRBJ2-1, with 12 positions matching TRBD2. This CDR3 has 18 residues. The trim removed 2 bases at V and 2 bases at J, leaving 7 bases unmatched. The CDR3 DNA reads TGTGCCAGCAGTTTACTACTAGCGGGGGGCCGCCCCTACAATGAGCAGTTCTTC. It encodes CASSLLLAGGRPYNEQFF.

There are many counts of this clonotype. This rearrangement joins TRBV7-9 to TRBJ2-1; D remains unclear. The CDR3 extends over 12 amino acids. CDR1 and CDR2 from the germline V gene are SEHNR and FQNEAQ (reference sequence). Trimming cost V 1 base and J 4 bases, with 2 bases left between them. The CDR3 is CASSLGYNEQFF. The CDR3 coding sequence is TGTGCCAGCAGCTTAGGGTACAATGAGCAGTTCTTC.

The genes are TRBV3-1 and TRBJ2-2, with TRBD2 matching 9 bases. The junction had 5 bases not matched to a gene; V was cut back by 4 bases and J by 5 bases. The CDR3 length is 15 residues. Per the germline V gene, CDR1 is LGHDT and CDR2 is YNNKEL (reference sequence). The CDR3 protein is CASSPTSGVTGELFF. Written as DNA, the CDR3 is TGTGCCAGCAGCCCGACTAGCGGAGTAACCGGGGAGCTGTTTTTT.

The V call is TRBV20-1, the J call TRBJ2-1, with D perhaps matching TRBD1 (6 bases). The CDR3 runs to 15 residues. Germline V CDR1 and CDR2: DFQATT, SNEGSKA (reference sequence). V was cut by 6 bases and J by 0 bases, with 15 bases left in between. The CDR3 nucleotides are TGCAGTGCCGAAGTACTGGACAGCTCCTACAATGAGCAGTTCTTC. Translation: CSAEVLDSSYNEQFF.

This clonotype was counted at least ten times. The rearrangement links TRBV6-4 to TRBJ2-3; 9 nucleotides agree with TRBD1. The CDR3 is made up of 16 amino acids. Germline values: CDR1 MRHNA, CDR2 SNTAGT. V shed 0 bases, J shed 3 bases, and the junction held 4 bases outside the gene matches. For the CDR3, the DNA is TGTGCCAGCAGTGACTCCGAGACAGGGGGAACAGATACGCAGTATTTT. The encoded protein is CASSDSETGGTDTQYF.

Note on this clonotype: A much larger clone lies one base from this, so it may be a read error. J is TRBJ1-1 and V is TRBV5-5; D gene unclear. CDR3 size: 13 residues. The germline V gene encodes CDR1 SGHKS and CDR2 YYEKEE (reference sequence). In DNA, the CDR3 is TGTGCCAGCAGCTTTGGGGTGAAGACTGAAGCTTTCTTT. Protein product: CASSFGVKTEAFF.

This clonotype has a count of ten or more. V gene TRBV20-1 combines with J gene TRBJ1-1, with unresolved D. The CDR3 totals 13 residues. V was pared by 4 bases and J by 0 bases, with 9 bases between. Germline CDR1 is DFQATT and CDR2 is SNEGSKA (reference sequence). The CDR3 is CSATLQVNTEAFF. In DNA, the CDR3 is TGCAGTGCTACCCTTCAGGTGAACACTGAAGCTTTCTTT.

V gene TRBV18 combines with J gene TRBJ1-3; D call uncertain. From germline, CDR1 is KGHSH and CDR2 LQKENI. V lost 2 bases to trimming and J lost 4 bases, with 6 bases between them. The CDR3 covers 13 residues. The chain's CDR3 is CASSPGLGNTIYF. CDR3 bases: TGTGCCAGCTCACCAGGGTTGGGAAACACCATATATTTT.

This chain joins TRBV7-6 and TRBJ2-7; 12 bases are a match to TRBD2. V lost 5 bases, J lost 4 bases, and 3 bases stayed unmatched. CDR1 is SGHVS, CDR2 FNYEAQ, per germline. The CDR3 spans 14 residues. The CDR3 region has the DNA TGTGCCAGCAGCCAGACTAGCGGGGGATACGAGCAGTACTTC. It specifies CASSQTSGGYEQYF.

The chain has TRBV20-1 and TRBJ2-1; 7 bases agree with TRBD2. CDR1 is DFQATT and CDR2 is SNEGSKA in the germline V gene (reference sequence). V lost 0 bases, J lost 0 bases, and 8 bases stayed unmatched. There are 17 residues in the CDR3. The CDR3 coding sequence is TGCAGTGCTAGAGATCCCCAGCGGGGTAGCTCCTACAATGAGCAGTTCTTC. Its protein product is CSARDPQRGSSYNEQFF.

This clonotype appeared many times. This chain connects TRBV7-3 to TRBJ2-1; TRBD2 aligns across 9 bases. The CDR3 runs to 15 residues. The V gene's germline CDR1 is SGHTA and CDR2 FQGTGA. V gave up 5 bases and J gave up 9 bases; unmatched junction bases: 11. The CDR3 loop reads CASSRIAGALIEQFF. CDR3 bases: TGTGCCAGCAGCCGTATAGCGGGAGCCTTGATTGAGCAGTTCTTC.

The chain combines TRBV7-9 with TRBJ1-1; D is ambiguous. The CDR3 consists of 15 residues. Germline CDR1 and CDR2: SEHNR and FQNEAQ (reference sequence). V was shortened by 4 bases and J by 0 bases, with 12 bases between the two germline ends. CDR3 nucleotides: TGTGCCAGCAGCTCCCACCTACGGGTGAACACTGAAGCTTTCTTT. Encoded protein: CASSSHLRVNTEAFF. Full variable domain (missing parts from reference TRBV7-9 and TRBJ1-1): DTGVSQNPRHKITKRGQNVTFRCDPISEHNRLYWYRQTLGQGPEFLTYFQNEAQLEKSRLLSDRFSAERPKGSFSTLEIQRTEQGDSAMYLCASSSHLRVNTEAFFGQGTRLTVV.

The chain has TRBV20-1 and TRBJ1-6, with 8 bases fitting TRBD1. The germline V gene encodes CDR1 DFQATT and CDR2 SNEGSKA (reference sequence). After removal of 0 bases from V and 10 bases from J, the junction contained 8 bases not matched to a gene. The length of the CDR3 is 15 residues. For the CDR3, the DNA is TGCAGTGCTAGAGACCTCGGACAGGGTAAATCACCCCTCCACTTT. Translation: CSARDLGQGKSPLHF.

The rearrangement uses TRBV12-3 or TRBV12-4 and TRBJ2-5; D may be TRBD1 (6 bases). Deletions cut 11 bases from V and 0 bases from J, with 16 bases between. This CDR3 region has 14 residues. In DNA, the CDR3 is TGTGCCTCTGCCGCAGGGGCCAACCAAGAGACCCAGTACTTC. Translating gives CASAAGANQETQYF.

Written as DNA, the CDR3 is TGTGCCAGCAGTTACTCGGGTCAAGGACAATTCGAGCAGTACTTC. Translated, it gives CASSYSGQGQFEQYF. This sequence joins TRBV6-5 and TRBJ2-7, with D maybe TRBD1 (5 bases). This CDR3 has 15 amino acids. V was shortened by 0 bases and J by 6 bases, with 15 bases between the two germline ends. CDR1 and CDR2 from the germline V gene are MNHEY and SVGAGI.

About this clonotype: Mismatch with germline at one junction end may stem from a read error. The V gene is TRBV19, the J gene TRBJ2-1, with D possibly being TRBD2 (6 bases). Germline V lookup: CDR1 LNHDA, CDR2 SQIVND (reference sequence). The CDR3 runs 11 residues. The CDR3 is CATIGGVGQSF. CDR3 coding DNA: TGTGCCACCATAGGCGGGGTCGGGCAGTCCTTC.

CDR3 amino acids: CASRPPGLAGLSTDTQYF. Written as DNA, the CDR3 is TGTGCCAGCAGGCCTCCGGGACTGGCGGGCTTAAGCACAGATACGCAGTATTTT. This chain connects TRBV12-3 or TRBV12-4 to TRBJ2-3; tentative D call: TRBD2 (6 bases). V was shortened by 6 bases and J by 0 bases, with 22 bases between the two germline ends. The CDR3 is 18 residues long.

The J gene is TRBJ2-1, the V gene TRBV20-1, with TRBD2 matching over 12 bases. Germline loops: CDR1 DFQATT, CDR2 SNEGSKA (reference sequence). The junction had 7 bases not matched to a gene; V was cut back by 5 bases and J by 8 bases. The CDR3 has 14 amino acids. The CDR3 DNA reads TGCAGTGCTTCCCCTAGCGGGGGGGCCTATGAGCAGTTCTTC. Protein product: CSASPSGGAYEQFF.